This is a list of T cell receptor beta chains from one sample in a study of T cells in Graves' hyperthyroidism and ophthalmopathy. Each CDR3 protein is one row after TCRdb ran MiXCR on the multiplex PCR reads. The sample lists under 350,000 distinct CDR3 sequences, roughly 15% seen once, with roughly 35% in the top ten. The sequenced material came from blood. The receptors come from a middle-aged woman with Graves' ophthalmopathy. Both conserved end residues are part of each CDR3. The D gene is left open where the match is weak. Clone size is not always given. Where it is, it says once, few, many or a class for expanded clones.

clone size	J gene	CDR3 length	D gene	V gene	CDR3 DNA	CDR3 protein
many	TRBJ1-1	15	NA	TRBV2	TGTGCCAGCAGTGAAAGGCCAGGGAAGAACACTGAAGCTTTCTTT	CASSERPGKNTEAFF
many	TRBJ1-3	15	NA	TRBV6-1	TGTGCCAGCAGTGAATACTTCAGCTCTGGAAACACCATATATTTT	CASSEYFSSGNTIYF
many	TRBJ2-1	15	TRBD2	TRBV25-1	TGTGCCAGCAGTGACCCGGGACTAGCCTCCCATGAGCAGTTCTTC	CASSDPGLASHEQFF
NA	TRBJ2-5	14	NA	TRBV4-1	TGCGCCAGCAGCCAAGTAGCTAGCGATTTGACCCAGTACTTC	CASSQVASDLTQYF
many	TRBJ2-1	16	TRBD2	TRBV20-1	TGCAGTGCTACAGCTTTTCTAGCGGGAGACAACAATGAGCAGTTCTTC	CSATAFLAGDNNEQFF
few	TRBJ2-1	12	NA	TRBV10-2	TGCGCCAGCTTGTTGGACAGCAATGAGCAGTTCTTC	CASLLDSNEQFF
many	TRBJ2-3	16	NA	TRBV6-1	TGTGCCAGCAGTGAATTCGGACAGCCATACACAGATACGCAGTATTTT	CASSEFGQPYTDTQYF
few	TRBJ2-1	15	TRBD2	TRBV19	TGTGCCAGTAGCCTTGGGACTAGCGGGATCTATGAGCAGTTCTTC	CASSLGTSGIYEQFF
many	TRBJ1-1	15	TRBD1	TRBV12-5	TGTGCTAGTGGTTTGCTCAGGGGGTCAATCTCTGAAGCTTTCTTT	CASGLLRGSISEAFF
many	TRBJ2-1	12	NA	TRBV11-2	TGTGCCAGCAGCTTAGGTCTAAATGAGCAGTTCTTC	CASSLGLNEQFF
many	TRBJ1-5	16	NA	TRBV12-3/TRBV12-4	TGTGCCAGCAGTTTAGGGGAAGGACAGCTTAGACAGCCCCAGCATTTT	CASSLGEGQLRQPQHF
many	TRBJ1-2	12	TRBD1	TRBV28	TGTGCCAGCCAGGACAGGGGAAGGATGGACACCTTC	CASQDRGRMDTF
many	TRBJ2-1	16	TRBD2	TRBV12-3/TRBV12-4	TGTGCCACCACGACTAGCGGGGGGGCGGGTTACAATGAGCAGTTCTTC	CATTTSGGAGYNEQFF